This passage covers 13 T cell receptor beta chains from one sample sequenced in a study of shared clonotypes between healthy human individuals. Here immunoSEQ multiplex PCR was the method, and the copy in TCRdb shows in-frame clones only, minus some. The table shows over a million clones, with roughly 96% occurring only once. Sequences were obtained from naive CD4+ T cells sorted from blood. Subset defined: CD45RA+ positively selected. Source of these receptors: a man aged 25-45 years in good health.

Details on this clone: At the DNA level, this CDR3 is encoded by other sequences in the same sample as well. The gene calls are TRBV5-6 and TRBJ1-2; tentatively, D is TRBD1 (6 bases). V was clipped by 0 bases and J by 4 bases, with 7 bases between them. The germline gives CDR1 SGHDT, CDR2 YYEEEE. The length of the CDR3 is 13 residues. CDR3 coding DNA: TGTGCCAGCAGCTTGGGAGGGGGCTATGGCTACACCTTC. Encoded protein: CASSLGGGYGYTF. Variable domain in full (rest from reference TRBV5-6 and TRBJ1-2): DAGVTQSPTHLIKTRGQQVTLRCSPKSGHDTVSWYQQALGQGPQFIFQYYEEEERQRGNFPDRFSGHQFPNYSSELNVNALLLGDSALYLCASSLGGGYGYTFGSGTRLTVV.

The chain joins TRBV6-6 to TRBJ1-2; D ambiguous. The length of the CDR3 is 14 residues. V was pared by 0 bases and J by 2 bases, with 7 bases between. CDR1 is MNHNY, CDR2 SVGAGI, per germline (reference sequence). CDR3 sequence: CASSYSEKNYGYTF. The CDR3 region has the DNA TGTGCCAGCAGTTACTCAGAGAAGAACTATGGCTACACCTTC.

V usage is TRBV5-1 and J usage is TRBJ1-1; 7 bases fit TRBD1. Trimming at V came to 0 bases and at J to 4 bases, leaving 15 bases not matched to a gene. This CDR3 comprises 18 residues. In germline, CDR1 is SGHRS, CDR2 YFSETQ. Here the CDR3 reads CASSLGPGRQGMTTEAFF. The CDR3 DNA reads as TGCGCCAGCAGCTTGGGGCCTGGTCGACAGGGTATGACCACTGAAGCTTTCTTT.

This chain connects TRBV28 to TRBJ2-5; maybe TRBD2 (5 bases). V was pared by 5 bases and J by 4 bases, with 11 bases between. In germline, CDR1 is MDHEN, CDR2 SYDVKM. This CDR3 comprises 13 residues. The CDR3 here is CASSGRARETQYF. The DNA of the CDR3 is TGTGCCAGCAGTGGGAGAGCCAGAGAGACCCAGTACTTC.

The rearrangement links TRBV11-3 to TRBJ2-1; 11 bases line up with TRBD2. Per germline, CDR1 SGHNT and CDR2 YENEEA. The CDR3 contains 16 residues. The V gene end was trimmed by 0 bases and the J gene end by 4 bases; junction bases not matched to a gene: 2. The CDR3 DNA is TGTGCCAGCAGCTTAGAGCTAGCGGGAGGATACAATGAGCAGTTCTTC. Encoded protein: CASSLELAGGYNEQFF.

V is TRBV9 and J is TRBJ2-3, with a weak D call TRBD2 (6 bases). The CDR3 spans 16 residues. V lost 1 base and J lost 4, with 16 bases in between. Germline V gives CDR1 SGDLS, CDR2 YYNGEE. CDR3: CASSVTVGGAPDTQYF. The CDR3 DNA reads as TGTGCCAGCAGCGTAACAGTGGGCGGGGCCCCAGATACGCAGTATTTT. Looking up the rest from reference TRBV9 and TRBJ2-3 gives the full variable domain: DSGVTQTPKHLITATGQRVTLRCSPRSGDLSVYWYQQSLDQGLQFLIQYYNGEERAKGNILERFSAQQFPDLHSELNLSSLELGDSALYFCASSVTVGGAPDTQYFGPGTRLTVL.

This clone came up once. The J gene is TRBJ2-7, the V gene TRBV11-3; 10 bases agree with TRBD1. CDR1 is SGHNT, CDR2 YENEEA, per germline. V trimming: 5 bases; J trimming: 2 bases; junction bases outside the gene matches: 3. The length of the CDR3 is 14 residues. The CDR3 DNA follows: TGTGCCAGCAGCAGGGACAGGGGCCCCTACGAGCAGTACTTC. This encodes CASSRDRGPYEQYF.

CDR3 region: CASSPGSGVVNEQFF. CDR3 nucleotide sequence: TGCGCCAGCAGCCCCGGGAGCGGTGTGGTGAATGAGCAGTTCTTC. The chain recombines TRBV5-1 with TRBJ2-1; D is perhaps TRBD2 (6 bases). The CDR3 has 15 amino acids. In germline, CDR1 is SGHRS, CDR2 YFSETQ. The V end was cut by 4 bases, the J end by 7 bases, with 18 bases between.

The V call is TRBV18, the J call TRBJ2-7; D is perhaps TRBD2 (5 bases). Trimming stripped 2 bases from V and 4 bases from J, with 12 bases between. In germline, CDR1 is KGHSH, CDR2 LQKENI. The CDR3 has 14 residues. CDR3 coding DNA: TGTGCCAGCTCACCAACCAGCGGACTGTACGAGCAGTACTTC. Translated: CASSPTSGLYEQYF.

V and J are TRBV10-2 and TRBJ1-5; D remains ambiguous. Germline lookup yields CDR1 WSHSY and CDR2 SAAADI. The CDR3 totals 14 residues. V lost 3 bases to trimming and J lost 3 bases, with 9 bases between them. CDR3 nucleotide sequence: TGCGCCAGCAGTGAATCGAGCCTCAATCAGCCCCAGCATTTT. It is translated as CASSESSLNQPQHF.

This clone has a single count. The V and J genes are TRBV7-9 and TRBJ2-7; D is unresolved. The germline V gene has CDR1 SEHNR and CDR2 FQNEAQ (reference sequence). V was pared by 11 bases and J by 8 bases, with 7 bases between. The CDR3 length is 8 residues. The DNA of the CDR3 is TGTGCCCCACAGAAGCAGTACTTC. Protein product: CAPQKQYF.

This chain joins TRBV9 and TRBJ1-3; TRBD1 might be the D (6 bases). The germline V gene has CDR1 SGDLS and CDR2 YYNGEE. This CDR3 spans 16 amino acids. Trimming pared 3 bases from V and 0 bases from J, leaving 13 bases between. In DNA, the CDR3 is TGTGCCAGCAGCGCTGGGTCAGGGGACTCTGGAAACACCATATATTTT. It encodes CASSAGSGDSGNTIYF.

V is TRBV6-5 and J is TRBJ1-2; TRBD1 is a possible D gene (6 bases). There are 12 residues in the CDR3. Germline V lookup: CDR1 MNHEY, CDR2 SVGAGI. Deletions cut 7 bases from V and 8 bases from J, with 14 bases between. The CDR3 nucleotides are TGTGCCAGCACCTTCTCGGGGGGCGGCTACACCTTC. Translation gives CASTFSGGGYTF.